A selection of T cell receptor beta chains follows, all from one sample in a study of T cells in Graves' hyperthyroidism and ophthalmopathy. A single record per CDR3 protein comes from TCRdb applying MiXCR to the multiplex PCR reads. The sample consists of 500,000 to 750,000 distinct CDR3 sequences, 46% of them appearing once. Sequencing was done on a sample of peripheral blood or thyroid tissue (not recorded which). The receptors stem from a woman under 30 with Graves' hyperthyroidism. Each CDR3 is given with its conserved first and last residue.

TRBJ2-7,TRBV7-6,CASSRGHYDEQYF
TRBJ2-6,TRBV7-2,CASSSLSRGNTEAF
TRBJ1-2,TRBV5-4,CASSPYAVGQRLSAGYTF
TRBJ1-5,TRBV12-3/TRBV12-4,CASSLGLVQPQHF
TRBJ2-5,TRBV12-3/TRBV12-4,CASTGGRAETQYF
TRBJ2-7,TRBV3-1,CASSQGTTLAYEQYF
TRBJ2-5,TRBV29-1,CSVDGGLAGTETQYF
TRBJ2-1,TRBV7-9,CASMELAIYEQFF
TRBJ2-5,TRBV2,CASSGAFQETQYF
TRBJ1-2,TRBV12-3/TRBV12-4,CASSLEDNYGYTF
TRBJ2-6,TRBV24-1,CATSGTGAGANVLTF
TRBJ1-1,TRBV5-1,CASTEGQVSFGNTEAFF
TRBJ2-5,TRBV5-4,CASNKGTGGQETQYF
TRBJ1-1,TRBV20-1,CSAQNRGVGEAFF
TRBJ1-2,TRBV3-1,CASSQDIYPDNYGYTF
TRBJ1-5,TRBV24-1,CATSDGGARFQPQHF
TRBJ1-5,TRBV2,CASSVRLNQPQHF
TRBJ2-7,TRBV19,CATATAGGRTREQYF
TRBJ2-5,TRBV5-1,CASSSPRGRGVLETQYF
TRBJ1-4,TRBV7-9,CASSPEKDATNEKLFF
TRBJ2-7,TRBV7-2,CASSLDRVNEQYF
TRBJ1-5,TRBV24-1,CATSDGSSGKEPQHF
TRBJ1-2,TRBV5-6,CASKTTTGGVYGYTF
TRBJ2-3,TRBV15,CATSSPGTPVGDTQYF
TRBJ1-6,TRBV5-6,CASSLGQVNSPLHF
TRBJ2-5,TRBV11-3,CASSDRDRVTDTQYF
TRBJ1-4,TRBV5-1,CASSSPGATNGKLFF
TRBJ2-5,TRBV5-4,CASSLEVGGSETQYF
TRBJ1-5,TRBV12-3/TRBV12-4,CASRAGTGVNQPQHF
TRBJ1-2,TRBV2,CASSQTQGRGGYTF
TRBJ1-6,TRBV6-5,CASSSEWGKGNSPLHF
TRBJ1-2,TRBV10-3,CAISKTGAGGYTF
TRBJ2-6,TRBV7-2,CASSSFWASGANVLTF
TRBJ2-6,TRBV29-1,CSDDRILSGANVLTF
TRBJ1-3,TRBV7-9,CASSLAQGLFGNTIYF
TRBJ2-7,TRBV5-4,CASSLTGGTGDWPSYEQYF
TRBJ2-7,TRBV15,CATSRNRGDEQYF
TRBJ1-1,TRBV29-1,CSVRPGTGLTFF
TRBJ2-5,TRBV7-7,CASSLRGGRETQYF
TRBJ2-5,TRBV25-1,CASSEDDEGGRGAEETQYF
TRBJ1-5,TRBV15,CATSRERDTYQPQHF
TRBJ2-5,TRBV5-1,CASSLERKTQYF
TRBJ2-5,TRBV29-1,CSVVPQGAFYETQYF
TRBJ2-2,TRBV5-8,CASSLVGSRTGELFF
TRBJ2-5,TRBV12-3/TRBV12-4,CASSSRTSGKETQYF
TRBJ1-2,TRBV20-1,CSASSGYGYTF
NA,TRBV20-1,CSALSSISVQFF
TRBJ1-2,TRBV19,CASSDRTGGGDGYTF